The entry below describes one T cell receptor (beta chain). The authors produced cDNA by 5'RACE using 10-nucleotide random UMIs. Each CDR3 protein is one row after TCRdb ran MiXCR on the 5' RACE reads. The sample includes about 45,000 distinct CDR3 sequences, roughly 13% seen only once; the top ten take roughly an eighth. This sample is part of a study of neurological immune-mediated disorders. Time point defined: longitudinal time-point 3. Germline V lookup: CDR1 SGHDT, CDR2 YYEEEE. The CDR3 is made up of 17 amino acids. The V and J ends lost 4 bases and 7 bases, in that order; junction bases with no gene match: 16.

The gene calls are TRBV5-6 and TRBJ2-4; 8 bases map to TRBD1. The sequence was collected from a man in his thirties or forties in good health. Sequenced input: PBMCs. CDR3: CASSVKPQGARLNIQYF. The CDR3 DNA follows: TGTGCCAGCAGCGTCAAGCCTCAGGGGGCTCGTTTGAACATTCAGTACTTC.